The rows below give T cell receptor beta chains drawn from one sample of a study of cytomegalovirus exposure and HLA in healthy donors. This table comes from immunoSEQ multiplex PCR, and its TCRdb copy is limited to in-frame clones, with some not included. The sample includes fewer than 250,000 clones, approximately 88% of them seen just once. The specimen was PBMCs. These TCRs come from a woman aged 25 to 39 in good health and CMV-seropositive. The CDR3 runs from the conserved cysteine through the conserved F or W. D genes are given only for firm matches. Expanded clones are given a class, and other clones once, few, many or no size at all.

clone size: NA; J gene: TRBJ1-4; V gene: TRBV6-5; D gene: NA; CDR3 DNA: TGTGCCAGCAGTAATAGTGAAAAACTGTTTTTT; CDR3 protein: CASSNSEKLFF
clone size: NA; J gene: TRBJ1-2; V gene: TRBV6-1; D gene: NA; CDR3 DNA: TGTGCCAGCAGTGCCCTCCCCGGGACCTTCTATGGCTACACCTTC; CDR3 protein: CASSALPGTFYGYTF
clone size: NA; J gene: TRBJ2-6; V gene: TRBV19; D gene: TRBD1; CDR3 DNA: TGTGCCAGTATAACCGGGACAGCTAAGGACTCTGGGGCCAACGTCCTGACTTTC; CDR3 protein: CASITGTAKDSGANVLTF
clone size: NA; J gene: TRBJ2-7; V gene: TRBV7-3; D gene: NA; CDR3 DNA: TGTGCCAGCAGCTTAGATGAGGGCCACGAGCAGTACTTC; CDR3 protein: CASSLDEGHEQYF
clone size: NA; J gene: TRBJ2-1; V gene: TRBV30; D gene: NA; CDR3 DNA: TGTGCCTGGACCCAAGGGAACTACAATGAGCAGTTCTTC; CDR3 protein: CAWTQGNYNEQFF
clone size: once; J gene: TRBJ2-1; V gene: TRBV9; D gene: TRBD2; CDR3 DNA: TGTGCCAGCAGCCCCCGACTAGCGGGAGAATACAATGAGCAGTTCTTC; CDR3 protein: CASSPRLAGEYNEQFF
clone size: NA; J gene: TRBJ1-1; V gene: TRBV6-1; D gene: NA; CDR3 DNA: TGTGCCAGCAGTGGCGGGGCGACAGTTGAGGCTTTCTTT; CDR3 protein: CASSGGATVEAFF
clone size: NA; J gene: TRBJ1-2; V gene: TRBV19; D gene: NA; CDR3 DNA: TGTGCCAGTGGCGGGGCAGGGATCTATGGCTACACCTTC; CDR3 protein: CASGGAGIYGYTF
clone size: NA; J gene: TRBJ2-7; V gene: TRBV7-3; D gene: NA; CDR3 DNA: TGTGCCAGCAGCTTAGAGGGCGTGGGGTACGAGCAGTACTTC; CDR3 protein: CASSLEGVGYEQYF
clone size: NA; J gene: TRBJ2-7; V gene: TRBV9; D gene: NA; CDR3 DNA: TGTGCCAGCAGCCCTTCCGGGACGCCACATTGGGAGCAGTACTTC; CDR3 protein: CASSPSGTPHWEQYF
clone size: NA; J gene: TRBJ1-2; V gene: TRBV30; D gene: NA; CDR3 DNA: TGTGCCTGGAGCCCGGGCGGCTATGGCTACACCTTC; CDR3 protein: CAWSPGGYGYTF
clone size: NA; J gene: TRBJ1-2; V gene: TRBV2; D gene: NA; CDR3 DNA: TGTGCCAGCACCCTCGGCGCCGACTATGGCTACACCTTC; CDR3 protein: CASTLGADYGYTF
clone size: NA; J gene: TRBJ2-7; V gene: TRBV2; D gene: TRBD2; CDR3 DNA: TGTGCCAGCGAGGGGAGGGATCGCTACGAGCAGTACTTC; CDR3 protein: CASEGRDRYEQYF
clone size: NA; J gene: TRBJ2-1; V gene: TRBV7-6; D gene: TRBD2; CDR3 DNA: TGTGCCAGCAGCTTAGCGTATGTTCGAGCGGGAGGGTTGGATGAGCAGTTCTTC; CDR3 protein: CASSLAYVRAGGLDEQFF
clone size: NA; J gene: TRBJ2-3; V gene: TRBV11-3; D gene: NA; CDR3 DNA: TGTGCCAGCAGCCCCCCGTCAGATACGCAGTATTTT; CDR3 protein: CASSPPSDTQYF
clone size: NA; J gene: TRBJ2-7; V gene: TRBV27; D gene: TRBD2; CDR3 DNA: TGTGCCAGCAGTCCCTCTCCGGGACTAGCGTACTCCTACGAGCAGTACTTC; CDR3 protein: CASSPSPGLAYSYEQYF
clone size: NA; J gene: TRBJ2-1; V gene: TRBV7-2; D gene: TRBD1; CDR3 DNA: TGTGCCAGCAGCCTCGAGGGGGCCCAGTCGAATGAGCAGTTCTTC; CDR3 protein: CASSLEGAQSNEQFF
clone size: NA; J gene: TRBJ2-7; V gene: TRBV5-6; D gene: NA; CDR3 DNA: TGTGCCAGCAGCCCGTCGGTTAGCTCCGTCGACGAGCAGTACTTC; CDR3 protein: CASSPSVSSVDEQYF
clone size: NA; J gene: TRBJ2-5; V gene: TRBV7-9; D gene: NA; CDR3 DNA: TGTGCCAGCAGCTTTGGGCAGACTCAAGAGACCCAGTACTTC; CDR3 protein: CASSFGQTQETQYF
clone size: NA; J gene: TRBJ1-1; V gene: TRBV4-2; D gene: NA; CDR3 DNA: TGTGCCAGCAGCCACGCGTCAGGGAACACTGAAGCTTTCTTT; CDR3 protein: CASSHASGNTEAFF
clone size: NA; J gene: TRBJ1-2; V gene: TRBV27; D gene: NA; CDR3 DNA: TGTGCCAGCAAGAGGGGGGCGAAGGGAGACGGCTACACCTTC; CDR3 protein: CASKRGAKGDGYTF
clone size: NA; J gene: TRBJ1-5; V gene: TRBV6-1; D gene: NA; CDR3 DNA: TGTGCCAGCAGTGTGACAGGCCAGCTGAATCAGCCCCAGCATTTT; CDR3 protein: CASSVTGQLNQPQHF
clone size: NA; J gene: TRBJ2-7; V gene: TRBV4-1; D gene: NA; CDR3 DNA: TGCGCCAGCAGCCAAGATTCTGGCGTTCCCTACGAGCAGTACTTC; CDR3 protein: CASSQDSGVPYEQYF
clone size: NA; J gene: TRBJ2-5; V gene: TRBV7-2; D gene: NA; CDR3 DNA: TGTGCCAGCAGCTTAATGGCGGGTCAAGAGACCCAGTACTTC; CDR3 protein: CASSLMAGQETQYF
clone size: NA; J gene: TRBJ2-7; V gene: TRBV27; D gene: TRBD2; CDR3 DNA: TGTGCCAGCCAAGTAGGGACTAGCGCTACCTACGAGCAGTACTTC; CDR3 protein: CASQVGTSATYEQYF
clone size: NA; J gene: TRBJ2-1; V gene: TRBV25-1; D gene: NA; CDR3 DNA: TGTGCCAGCAGTGGGGGGGCAGGGGGTAAAGATGAGCAGTTCTTC; CDR3 protein: CASSGGAGGKDEQFF
clone size: NA; J gene: TRBJ2-1; V gene: TRBV19; D gene: NA; CDR3 DNA: TGTGCCAGTAGTATAGGGGGAGACCCCAATGAGCAGTTCTTC; CDR3 protein: CASSIGGDPNEQFF
clone size: NA; J gene: TRBJ1-5; V gene: TRBV7-8; D gene: NA; CDR3 DNA: TGTGCCAGCAGCTTTTACCCAAATCAGCCCCAGCATTTT; CDR3 protein: CASSFYPNQPQHF
clone size: NA; J gene: TRBJ1-4; V gene: TRBV6-1; D gene: NA; CDR3 DNA: TGTGCCAGCAGTGATCGACAGGTACTCAATGAAAAACTGTTTTTT; CDR3 protein: CASSDRQVLNEKLFF
clone size: NA; J gene: TRBJ1-1; V gene: TRBV5-4; D gene: NA; CDR3 DNA: TGTGCCAGCAGCTTGGACACGAACACTGAAGCTTTCTTT; CDR3 protein: CASSLDTNTEAFF
clone size: NA; J gene: TRBJ2-2; V gene: TRBV27; D gene: NA; CDR3 DNA: TGTGCCAGCAGCAAACTCAGGGGATGGACCGGGGAGCTGTTTTTT; CDR3 protein: CASSKLRGWTGELFF
clone size: once; J gene: TRBJ1-2; V gene: TRBV9; D gene: TRBD1; CDR3 DNA: TGTGCCAGCAGAGAGCCGGGACAGGGAGGATATGGCTACACCTTC; CDR3 protein: CASREPGQGGYGYTF
clone size: once; J gene: TRBJ2-7; V gene: TRBV6-5; D gene: NA; CDR3 DNA: TGTGCCAGCAGTTTACGGGTCGCCTACGAGCAGTACTTC; CDR3 protein: CASSLRVAYEQYF
clone size: few; J gene: TRBJ2-3; V gene: TRBV10-3; D gene: NA; CDR3 DNA: TGTGCCATCAGTGAGCCTGGCGGGAGCACAGATACGCAGTATTTT; CDR3 protein: CAISEPGGSTDTQYF
clone size: NA; J gene: TRBJ2-1; V gene: TRBV4-3; D gene: TRBD2; CDR3 DNA: TGCGCCAGCAGCCATAGCGGGAGGGCCGACAATGAGCAGTTCTTC; CDR3 protein: CASSHSGRADNEQFF
clone size: once; J gene: TRBJ2-7; V gene: TRBV28; D gene: TRBD2; CDR3 DNA: TGTGCCAGCAGTGGTAGGGGTAGCGGGAGATACGAGCAGTACTTC; CDR3 protein: CASSGRGSGRYEQYF
clone size: few; J gene: TRBJ2-1; V gene: TRBV11-2; D gene: TRBD2; CDR3 DNA: TGTGCCAGCAGCTCTCGCGGGAGCTCCTACAATGAGCAGTTCTTC; CDR3 protein: CASSSRGSSYNEQFF
clone size: once; J gene: TRBJ2-1; V gene: TRBV4-1; D gene: TRBD2; CDR3 DNA: TGCGCCAGCAGCCAAGATAGGTGGGGGGGACTCGAAATGGGGCAGTTCTTC; CDR3 protein: CASSQDRWGGLEMGQFF
clone size: NA; J gene: TRBJ1-5; V gene: TRBV7-9; D gene: NA; CDR3 DNA: TGTGCCAGCAGCGCGGACAGCTGGCAGCCCCAGCATTTT; CDR3 protein: CASSADSWQPQHF
clone size: NA; J gene: TRBJ2-3; V gene: TRBV5-6; D gene: TRBD2; CDR3 DNA: TGTGCCAGCCGGACTAGCGGAGACACAGATACGCAGTATTTT; CDR3 protein: CASRTSGDTDTQYF
clone size: NA; J gene: TRBJ1-1; V gene: TRBV4-1; D gene: NA; CDR3 DNA: TGCGCCAGCAGCCAACCCAAGAACACTGAAGCTTTCTTT; CDR3 protein: CASSQPKNTEAFF
clone size: NA; J gene: TRBJ1-2; V gene: TRBV28; D gene: NA; CDR3 DNA: TGTGCCAGCAGTTTATGGGAAACAATAGATGGCTACACCTTC; CDR3 protein: CASSLWETIDGYTF
clone size: NA; J gene: TRBJ1-5; V gene: TRBV5-6; D gene: NA; CDR3 DNA: TGTGCCAGCAGCTTAGCAGGGGCCCAGGGCAATCAGCCCCAGCATTTT; CDR3 protein: CASSLAGAQGNQPQHF
clone size: NA; J gene: TRBJ1-5; V gene: TRBV28; D gene: NA; CDR3 DNA: TGTGCCAGCACCCTAGCTGGTGGGGGTATTGAGCAGCCCCAGCATTTT; CDR3 protein: CASTLAGGGIEQPQHF
clone size: NA; J gene: TRBJ2-1; V gene: TRBV10-1; D gene: NA; CDR3 DNA: TGCGCCAGCAGCCAGCCGGAGGTTGGGGACATACAGTTCTTC; CDR3 protein: CASSQPEVGDIQFF
clone size: NA; J gene: TRBJ2-5; V gene: TRBV20-1; D gene: NA; CDR3 DNA: TGCAGTGCTGCCAGTGAGACCCAGTACTTC; CDR3 protein: CSAASETQYF
clone size: once; J gene: TRBJ1-2; V gene: TRBV30; D gene: NA; CDR3 DNA: TGTGCCTGGAGTGTACTGCCAGTAACTAACTATGGCTACACCTTC; CDR3 protein: CAWSVLPVTNYGYTF
clone size: many; J gene: TRBJ1-2; V gene: TRBV13; D gene: NA; CDR3 DNA: TGTGCCAGCAGCTTAGCCCGGGAGGAGTACTATGGCTACACCTTC; CDR3 protein: CASSLAREEYYGYTF
clone size: NA; J gene: TRBJ1-2; V gene: TRBV5-6; D gene: NA; CDR3 DNA: TGTGCCAGCAGCTTGGAAGGCGGCAGATGGGTCCACACCTTC; CDR3 protein: CASSLEGGRWVHTF
clone size: NA; J gene: TRBJ2-1; V gene: TRBV25-1; D gene: TRBD2; CDR3 DNA: TGTGCCAGCAGTGAATGGTCTAGCGGGGGACGGCAGTTCTTC; CDR3 protein: CASSEWSSGGRQFF
clone size: NA; J gene: TRBJ1-5; V gene: TRBV4-1; D gene: NA; CDR3 DNA: TGCGCCAGCAGCCAAGCGACAGGCTATAGCAATCAGCCCCAGCATTTT; CDR3 protein: CASSQATGYSNQPQHF
clone size: NA; J gene: TRBJ1-3; V gene: TRBV15; D gene: NA; CDR3 DNA: TGTGCCACCAGCCGAGAACCTAGGGGTGAAGGAAACACCATATATTTT; CDR3 protein: CATSREPRGEGNTIYF
clone size: NA; J gene: TRBJ2-7; V gene: TRBV19; D gene: TRBD2; CDR3 DNA: TGTGCCAGTAGTATTACGGGAGGGATCGGTTACGAGCAGTACTTC; CDR3 protein: CASSITGGIGYEQYF
clone size: NA; J gene: TRBJ2-7; V gene: TRBV14; D gene: NA; CDR3 DNA: TGTGCCAGCAGCCAATCCATTACCTACGAGCAGTACTTC; CDR3 protein: CASSQSITYEQYF
clone size: NA; J gene: TRBJ2-1; V gene: TRBV30; D gene: NA; CDR3 DNA: TGTGCCTGGAGCTACCGGGATGAGCAGTTCTTC; CDR3 protein: CAWSYRDEQFF
clone size: NA; J gene: TRBJ2-7; V gene: TRBV5-1; D gene: NA; CDR3 DNA: TGCGCCAGCAGCTTGGGGGACCGGGACGCCGCCGAGCAGTACTTC; CDR3 protein: CASSLGDRDAAEQYF
clone size: NA; J gene: TRBJ2-1; V gene: TRBV6-6; D gene: NA; CDR3 DNA: TGTGCCAGCAGTTACTCGAAGGGCGGTGAGCAGTTCTTC; CDR3 protein: CASSYSKGGEQFF
clone size: NA; J gene: TRBJ1-1; V gene: TRBV27; D gene: NA; CDR3 DNA: TGTGCCAGCAGTTTAGGGATAAAAGGGGGTGAAGCTTTCTTT; CDR3 protein: CASSLGIKGGEAFF
clone size: NA; J gene: TRBJ2-4; V gene: TRBV2; D gene: NA; CDR3 DNA: TGTGCCAGCGGGCGTGAGAACATTCAGTACTTC; CDR3 protein: CASGRENIQYF
clone size: NA; J gene: TRBJ1-1; V gene: TRBV6-5; D gene: NA; CDR3 DNA: TGTGCCAGCAGCCGAGTAAAGGACACTGAAGCTTTCTTT; CDR3 protein: CASSRVKDTEAFF